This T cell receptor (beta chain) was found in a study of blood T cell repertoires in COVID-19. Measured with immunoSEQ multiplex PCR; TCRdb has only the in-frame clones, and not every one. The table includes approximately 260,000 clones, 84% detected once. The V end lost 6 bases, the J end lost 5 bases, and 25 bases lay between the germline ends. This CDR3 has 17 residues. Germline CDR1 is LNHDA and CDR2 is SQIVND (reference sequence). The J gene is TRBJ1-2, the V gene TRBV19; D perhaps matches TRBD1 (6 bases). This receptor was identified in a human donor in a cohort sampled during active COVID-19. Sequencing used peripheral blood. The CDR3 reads CASSLWGKTGAQYGYTF. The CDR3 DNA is TGTGCCAGTAGCCTATGGGGGAAGACAGGAGCCCAGTATGGCTACACCTTC.